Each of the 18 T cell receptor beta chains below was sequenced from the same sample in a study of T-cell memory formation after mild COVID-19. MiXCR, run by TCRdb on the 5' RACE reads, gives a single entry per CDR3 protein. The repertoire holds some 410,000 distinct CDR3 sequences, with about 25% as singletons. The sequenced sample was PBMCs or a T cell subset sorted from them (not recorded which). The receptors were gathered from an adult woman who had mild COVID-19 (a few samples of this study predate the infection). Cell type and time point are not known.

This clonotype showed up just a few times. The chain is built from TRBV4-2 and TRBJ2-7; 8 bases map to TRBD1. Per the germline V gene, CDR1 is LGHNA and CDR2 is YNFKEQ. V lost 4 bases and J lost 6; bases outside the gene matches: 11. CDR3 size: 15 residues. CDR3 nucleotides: TGTGCCAGCAGCCTTCCCGGACAGGGTACGTCCGAGCAGTACTTC. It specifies CASSLPGQGTSEQYF.

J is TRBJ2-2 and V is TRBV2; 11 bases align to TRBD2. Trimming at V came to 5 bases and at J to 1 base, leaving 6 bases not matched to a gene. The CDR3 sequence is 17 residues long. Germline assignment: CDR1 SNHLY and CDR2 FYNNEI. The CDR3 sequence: CASSSLAGGLNTGELFF. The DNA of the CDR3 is TGTGCCAGCAGTTCCCTAGCGGGGGGCTTGAACACCGGGGAGCTGTTTTTT.

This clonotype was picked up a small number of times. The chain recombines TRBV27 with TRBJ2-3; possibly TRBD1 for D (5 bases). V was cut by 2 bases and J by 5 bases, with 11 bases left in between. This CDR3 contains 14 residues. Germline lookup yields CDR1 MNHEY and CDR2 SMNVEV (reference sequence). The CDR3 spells CASSLGLGLDTQYF. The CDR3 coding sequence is TGTGCCAGCAGTTTAGGGCTGGGGCTAGATACGCAGTATTTT.

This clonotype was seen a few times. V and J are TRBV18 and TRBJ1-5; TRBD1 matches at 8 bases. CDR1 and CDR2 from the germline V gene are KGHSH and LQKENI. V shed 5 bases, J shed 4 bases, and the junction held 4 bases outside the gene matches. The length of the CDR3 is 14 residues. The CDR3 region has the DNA TGTGCCAGCTCATTCAGGGGGCGGAATCAGCCCCAGCATTTT. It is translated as CASSFRGRNQPQHF.

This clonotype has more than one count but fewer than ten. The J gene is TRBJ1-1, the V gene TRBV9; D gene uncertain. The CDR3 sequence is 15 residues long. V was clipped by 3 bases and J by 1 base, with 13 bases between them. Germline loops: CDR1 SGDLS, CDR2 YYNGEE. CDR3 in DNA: TGTGCCAGCAGCGACGCGACGGCAGGGAACACTGAAGCTTTCTTT. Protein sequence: CASSDATAGNTEAFF.

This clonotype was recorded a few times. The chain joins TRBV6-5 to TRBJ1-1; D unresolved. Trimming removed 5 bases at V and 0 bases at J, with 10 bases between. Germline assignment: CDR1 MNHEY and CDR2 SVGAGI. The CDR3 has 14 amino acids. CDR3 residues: CASSVTAMNTEAFF. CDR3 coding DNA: TGTGCCAGCAGTGTGACGGCCATGAACACTGAAGCTTTCTTT.

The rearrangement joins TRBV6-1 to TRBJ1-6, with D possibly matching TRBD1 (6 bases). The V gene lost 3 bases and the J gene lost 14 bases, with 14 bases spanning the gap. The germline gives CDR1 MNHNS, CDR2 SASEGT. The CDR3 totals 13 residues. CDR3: CASSDFQGMALHF. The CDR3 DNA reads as TGTGCCAGCAGTGATTTTCAGGGGATGGCCCTCCACTTT.

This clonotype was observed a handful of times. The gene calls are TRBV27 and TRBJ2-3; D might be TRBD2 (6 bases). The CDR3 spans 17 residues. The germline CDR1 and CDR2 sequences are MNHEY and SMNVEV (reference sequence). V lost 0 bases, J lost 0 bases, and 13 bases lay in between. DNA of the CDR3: TGTGCCAGCAGTTTATCACACGGCGGGGTTAGCACAGATACGCAGTATTTT. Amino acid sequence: CASSLSHGGVSTDTQYF.

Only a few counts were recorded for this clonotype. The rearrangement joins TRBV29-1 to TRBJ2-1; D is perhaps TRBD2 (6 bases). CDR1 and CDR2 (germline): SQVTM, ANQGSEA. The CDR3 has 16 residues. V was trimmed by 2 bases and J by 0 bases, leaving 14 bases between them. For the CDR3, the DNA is TGCAGCGTTGAATATCGGTGGCGGGGCTCCTACAATGAGCAGTTCTTC. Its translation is CSVEYRWRGSYNEQFF.

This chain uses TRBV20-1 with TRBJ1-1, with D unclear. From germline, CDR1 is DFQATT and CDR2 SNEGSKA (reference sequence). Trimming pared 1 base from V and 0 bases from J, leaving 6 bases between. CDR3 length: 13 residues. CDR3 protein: CSARGRVNTEAFF. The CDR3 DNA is TGCAGTGCTAGAGGTCGGGTGAACACTGAAGCTTTCTTT.

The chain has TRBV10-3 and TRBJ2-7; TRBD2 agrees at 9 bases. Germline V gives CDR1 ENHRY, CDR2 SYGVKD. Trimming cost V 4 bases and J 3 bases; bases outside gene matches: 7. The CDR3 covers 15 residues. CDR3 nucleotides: TGTGCCATCAGTGGGTCTAGCGGGGTTAGCTACGAGCAGTACTTC. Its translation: CAISGSSGVSYEQYF.

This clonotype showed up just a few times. CDR3 protein: CASSETGWNTIYF. The DNA for the CDR3 is TGTGCCAGCAGTGAAACAGGGTGGAACACCATATATTTT. The chain links TRBV6-5 to TRBJ1-3, with D possibly TRBD1 on 6 matching bases. The CDR3 runs to 13 residues. V lost 5 bases to trimming and J lost 7 bases, with 12 bases between them. In germline, CDR1 is MNHEY, CDR2 SVGAGI.

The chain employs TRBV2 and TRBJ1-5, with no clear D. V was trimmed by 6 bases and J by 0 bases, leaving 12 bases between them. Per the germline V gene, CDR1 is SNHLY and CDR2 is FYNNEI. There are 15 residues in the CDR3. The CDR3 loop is CASRSDGNSNQPQHF. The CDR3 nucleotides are TGTGCCAGCAGATCAGACGGTAATAGCAATCAGCCCCAGCATTTT.

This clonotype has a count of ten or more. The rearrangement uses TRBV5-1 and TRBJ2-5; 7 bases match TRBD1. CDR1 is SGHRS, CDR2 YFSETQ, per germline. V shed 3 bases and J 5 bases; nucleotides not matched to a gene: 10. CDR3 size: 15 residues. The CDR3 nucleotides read TGCGCCAGCAGCTCCCCTGGGCAGGGACAGGAGACCCAGTACTTC. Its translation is CASSSPGQGQETQYF.

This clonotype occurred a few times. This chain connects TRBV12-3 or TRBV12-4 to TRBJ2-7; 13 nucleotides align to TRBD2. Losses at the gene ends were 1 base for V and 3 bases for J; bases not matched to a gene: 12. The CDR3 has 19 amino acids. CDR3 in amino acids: CASSLEGTSGTDKVYEQYF. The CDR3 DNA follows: TGTGCCAGCAGTTTAGAAGGGACTAGCGGGACCGACAAGGTCTACGAGCAGTACTTC.

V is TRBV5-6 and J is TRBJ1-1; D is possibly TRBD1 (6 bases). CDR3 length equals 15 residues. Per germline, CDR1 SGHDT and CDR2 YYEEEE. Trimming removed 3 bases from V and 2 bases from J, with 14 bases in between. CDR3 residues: CASSSVKGGNTEAFF. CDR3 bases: TGTGCCAGCAGCTCGGTGAAGGGGGGTAACACTGAAGCTTTCTTT. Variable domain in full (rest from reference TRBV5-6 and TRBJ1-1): DAGVTQSPTHLIKTRGQQVTLRCSPKSGHDTVSWYQQALGQGPQFIFQYYEEEERQRGNFPDRFSGHQFPNYSSELNVNALLLGDSALYLCASSSVKGGNTEAFFGQGTRLTVV.

CDR3 region: CATSDFRQGNEQFF. CDR3 nucleotide sequence: TGTGCCACCAGTGATTTTCGGCAGGGCAATGAGCAGTTCTTC. The chain employs TRBV24-1 and TRBJ2-1; D is perhaps TRBD1 (5 bases). Trimming removed 1 base from V and 6 bases from J, with 9 bases in between. Germline V lookup: CDR1 KGHDR, CDR2 SFDVKD. The CDR3 is 14 amino acids.

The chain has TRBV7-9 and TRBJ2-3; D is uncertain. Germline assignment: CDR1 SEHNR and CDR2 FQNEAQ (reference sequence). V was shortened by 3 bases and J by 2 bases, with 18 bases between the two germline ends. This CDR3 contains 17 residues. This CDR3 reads CASSLHLLLTITDTQYF. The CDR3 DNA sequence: TGTGCCAGCAGCTTGCACCTTCTCCTAACAATCACAGATACGCAGTATTTT.